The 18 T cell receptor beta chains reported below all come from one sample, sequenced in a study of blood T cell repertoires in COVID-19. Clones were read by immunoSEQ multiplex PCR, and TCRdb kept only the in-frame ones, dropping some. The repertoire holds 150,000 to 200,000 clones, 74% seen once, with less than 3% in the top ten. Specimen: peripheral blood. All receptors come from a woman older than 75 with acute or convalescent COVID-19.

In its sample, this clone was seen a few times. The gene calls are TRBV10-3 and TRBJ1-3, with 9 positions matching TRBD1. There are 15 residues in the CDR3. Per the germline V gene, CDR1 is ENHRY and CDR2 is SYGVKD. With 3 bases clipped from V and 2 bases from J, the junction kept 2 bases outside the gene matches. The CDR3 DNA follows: TGTGCCATCAGTGACGACAGGGGGACTGGAAACACCATATATTTT. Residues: CAISDDRGTGNTIYF.

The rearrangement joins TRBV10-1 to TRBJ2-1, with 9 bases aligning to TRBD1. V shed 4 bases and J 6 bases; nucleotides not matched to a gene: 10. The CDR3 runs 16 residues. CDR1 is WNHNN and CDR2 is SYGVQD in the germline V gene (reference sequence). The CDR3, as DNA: TGCGCCAGCAGTGGCTACAGGGGGCAGATAGTCAATGAGCAGTTCTTC. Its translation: CASSGYRGQIVNEQFF.

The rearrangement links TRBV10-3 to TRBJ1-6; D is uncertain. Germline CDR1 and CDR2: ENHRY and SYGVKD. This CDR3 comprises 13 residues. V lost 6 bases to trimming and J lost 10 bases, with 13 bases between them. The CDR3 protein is CAIRDGRESPLHF. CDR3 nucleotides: TGTGCCATCAGGGACGGGCGGGAGTCACCCCTCCACTTT.

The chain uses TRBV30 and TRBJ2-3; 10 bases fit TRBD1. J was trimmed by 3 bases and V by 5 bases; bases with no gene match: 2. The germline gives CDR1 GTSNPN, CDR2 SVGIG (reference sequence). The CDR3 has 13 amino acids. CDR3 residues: CAWDRGQTDTQYF. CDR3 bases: TGTGCCTGGGACAGGGGGCAAACAGATACGCAGTATTTT. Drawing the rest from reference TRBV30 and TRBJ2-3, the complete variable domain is SQTIHQWPATLVQPVGSPLSLECTVEGTSNPNLYWYRQAAGRGLQLLFYSVGIGQISSEVPQNLSASRPQDRQFILSSKKLLLSDSGFYLCAWDRGQTDTQYFGPGTRLTVL.

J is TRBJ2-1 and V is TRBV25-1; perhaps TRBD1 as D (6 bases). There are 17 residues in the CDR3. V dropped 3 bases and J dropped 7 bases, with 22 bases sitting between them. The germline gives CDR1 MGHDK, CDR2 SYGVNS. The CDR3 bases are TGTGCCAGCAGTGACCTTCTAGGGGCAGGGGAATTGAATGAGCAGTTCTTC. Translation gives CASSDLLGAGELNEQFF.

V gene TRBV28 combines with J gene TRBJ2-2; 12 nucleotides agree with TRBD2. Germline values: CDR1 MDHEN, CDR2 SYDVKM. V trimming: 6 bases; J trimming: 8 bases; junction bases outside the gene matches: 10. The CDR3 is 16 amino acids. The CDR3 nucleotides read TGTGCCAGCAGCTCCCGACTAGCGGGAGAGGAGGGGGAGCTGTTTTTT. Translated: CASSSRLAGEEGELFF.

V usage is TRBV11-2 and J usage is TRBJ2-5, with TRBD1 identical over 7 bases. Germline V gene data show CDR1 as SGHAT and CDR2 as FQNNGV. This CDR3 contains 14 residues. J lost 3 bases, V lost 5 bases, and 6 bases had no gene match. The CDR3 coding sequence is TGTGCCAGCAGCGCCTGGGACAGAGAAGAGACCCAGTACTTC. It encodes CASSAWDREETQYF.

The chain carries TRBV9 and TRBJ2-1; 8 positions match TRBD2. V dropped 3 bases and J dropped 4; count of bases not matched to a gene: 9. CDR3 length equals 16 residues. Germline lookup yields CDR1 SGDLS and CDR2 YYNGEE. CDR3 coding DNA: TGTGCCAGCAGCGCGGGGTCGACGGGAGGGTACAATGAGCAGTTCTTC. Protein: CASSAGSTGGYNEQFF.

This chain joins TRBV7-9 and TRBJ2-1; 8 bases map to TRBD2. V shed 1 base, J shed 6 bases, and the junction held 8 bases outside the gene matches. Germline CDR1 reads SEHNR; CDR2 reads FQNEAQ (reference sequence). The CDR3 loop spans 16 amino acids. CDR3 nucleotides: TGTGCCAGCAGCTTAGAGCTCGGACTAGCCTCCAATGAGCAGTTCTTC. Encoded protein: CASSLELGLASNEQFF.

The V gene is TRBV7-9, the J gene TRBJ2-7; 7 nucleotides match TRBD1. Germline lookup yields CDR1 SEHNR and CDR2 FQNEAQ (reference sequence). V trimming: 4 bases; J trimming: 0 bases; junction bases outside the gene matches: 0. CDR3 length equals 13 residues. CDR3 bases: TGTGCCAGCAGCTGGGACAGCTCCTACGAGCAGTACTTC. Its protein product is CASSWDSSYEQYF.

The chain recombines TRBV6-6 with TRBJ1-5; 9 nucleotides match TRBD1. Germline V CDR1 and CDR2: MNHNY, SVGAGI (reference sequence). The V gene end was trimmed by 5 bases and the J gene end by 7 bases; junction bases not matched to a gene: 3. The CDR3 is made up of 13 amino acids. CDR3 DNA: TGTGCCAGCAGTACAGGGGGCAGACAGCCCCAGCATTTT. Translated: CASSTGGRQPQHF.

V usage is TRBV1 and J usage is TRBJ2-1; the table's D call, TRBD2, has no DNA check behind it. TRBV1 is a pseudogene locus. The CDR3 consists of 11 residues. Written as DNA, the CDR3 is TGCGCGGGACCAATATACAATGAGTTTTTCTTC. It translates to CAGPIYNEFFF.

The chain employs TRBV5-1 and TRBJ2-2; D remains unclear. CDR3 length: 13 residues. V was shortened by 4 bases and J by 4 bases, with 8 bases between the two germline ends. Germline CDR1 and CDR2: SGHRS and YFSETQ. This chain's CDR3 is CASSILGTGELFF. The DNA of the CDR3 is TGCGCCAGCAGCATCCTCGGCACCGGGGAGCTGTTTTTT.

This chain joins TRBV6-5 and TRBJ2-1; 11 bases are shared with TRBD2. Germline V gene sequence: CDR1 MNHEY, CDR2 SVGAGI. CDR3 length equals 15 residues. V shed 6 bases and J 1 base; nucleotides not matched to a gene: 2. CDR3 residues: CASRLAGGSYNEQFF. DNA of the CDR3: TGTGCCAGCAGGTTAGCGGGAGGGTCCTACAATGAGCAGTTCTTC.

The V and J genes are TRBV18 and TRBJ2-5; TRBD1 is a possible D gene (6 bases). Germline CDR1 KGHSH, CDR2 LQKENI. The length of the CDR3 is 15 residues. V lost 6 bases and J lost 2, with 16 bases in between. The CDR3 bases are TGTGCCAGCTCCGAGGCAGGGGCCCTACAAGAGACCCAGTACTTC. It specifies CASSEAGALQETQYF.

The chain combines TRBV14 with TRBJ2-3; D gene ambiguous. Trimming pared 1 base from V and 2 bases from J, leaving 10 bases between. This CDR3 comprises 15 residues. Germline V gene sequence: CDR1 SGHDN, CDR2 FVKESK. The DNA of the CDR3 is TGTGCCAGCAGCCAAGTGGCGGATATCACAGATACGCAGTATTTT. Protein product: CASSQVADITDTQYF.

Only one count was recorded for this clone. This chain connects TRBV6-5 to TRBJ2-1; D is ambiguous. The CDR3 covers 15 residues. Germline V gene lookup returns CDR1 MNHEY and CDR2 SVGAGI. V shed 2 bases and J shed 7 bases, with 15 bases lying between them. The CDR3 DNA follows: TGTGCCAGCAGTTACGTGCCCGTGATACGGAATGAGCAGTTCTTC. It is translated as CASSYVPVIRNEQFF.

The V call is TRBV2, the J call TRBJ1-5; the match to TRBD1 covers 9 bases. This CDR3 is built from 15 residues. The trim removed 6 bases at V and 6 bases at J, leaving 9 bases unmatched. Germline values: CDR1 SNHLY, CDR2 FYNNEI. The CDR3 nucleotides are TGTGCCAGCAGCCCCCTCGGGACAGGGCTTCAGCCCCAGCATTTT. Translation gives CASSPLGTGLQPQHF.